This TCR beta chain was observed in a study of long-term antiretroviral therapy in people with HIV. Study context: The earliest samples predate the 2015 immediate-ART recommendation by about a decade.

General observations from the study: When set beside controls, HIV repertoires had CDR3 length ranges that were narrower.

Details on this clone: Its antigen is undetermined.

The germline gives CDR1 SNHLY, CDR2 FYNNEI. Between the trimmed V and J ends, which lost 5 bases and 9 bases, there was a span of 14 bases. This CDR3 contains 13 residues. With survey level as its setting, the immunoSEQ assay was v3.0. Assay used: immunoSEQ multiplex PCR; TCRdb lists only in-frame clones, some missing. The table lists around 30,000 clones, 85% of them singletons. Per donor, at least one pre-ART and at least two post-ART PBMC samples were obtained. The chain links TRBV2 to TRBJ2-1; unclear D gene. The TCR was taken from a man in his forties or fifties with HIV. The material was unsorted PBMCs, obtained 2.3 years after starting antiretroviral therapy. The CDR3 coding sequence is TGTGCCAGCAGTCCGACCTATGCAGGTGAGCAGTTCTTC. It codes for CASSPTYAGEQFF.